The rows below give T cell receptor beta chains drawn from one sample of a study of vaccination effects on CD4 cells after COVID-19. No antigen has been assigned to these receptors. The table came from immunoSEQ multiplex PCR; TCRdb's copy has only in-frame clones and leaves some out. The sample gives more than 35,000 clones, 82% of which show up once; roughly 3% is in the top ten. The input for sequencing was CD4+ T cells from PBMCs cultured without peptide, taken before COVID-19 vaccination. These receptors originate from a human donor who received a COVID-19 vaccine. Both conserved end residues are part of each CDR3. A D gene is named only where the DNA matches it firmly. Expanded clones get a size class; other rows say once, few or many, or leave the size out.

j_gene	d_gene	v_gene	abundance	CDR3aa	CDR3nt
TRBJ1-1	NA	TRBV3-1/TRBV3-2	NA	CASSPRGGNAFF	TGTGCCAGCAGCCCTCGGGGGGGCAACGCTTTCTTT
TRBJ2-3	NA	TRBV20-1	NA	CSFRAWDTQYF	TGCTCTTTCAGGGCGTGGGATACGCAGTATTTT
TRBJ1-2	NA	TRBV6-5	NA	CASMGGAGGYTF	TGTGCCAGCATGGGGGGCGCGGGAGGCTACACCTTC
TRBJ1-3	NA	TRBV24-1	NA	CATSGPWGTIYF	TGTGCCACCAGTGGCCCGTGGGGCACCATATATTTT
TRBJ1-4	NA	TRBV28	NA	CASKLWASSTNEKLFF	TGTGCCAGCAAGCTTTGGGCTTCGTCAACTAATGAAAAACTGTTTTTT
TRBJ2-4	NA	TRBV29-1	NA	CSVSPGNPAKNIQYF	TGCAGCGTTTCTCCGGGAAACCCGGCCAAAAACATTCAGTACTTC
TRBJ1-2	TRBD1	TRBV19	few	CASSIDSTGTTF	TGTGCCAGTAGTATAGATTCGACAGGGACGACCTTC
TRBJ1-4	NA	TRBV28	NA	CASSIRTVAGEKLFF	TGTGCCAGCAGTATCCGGACAGTCGCGGGGGAAAAACTGTTTTTT
TRBJ1-1	TRBD1	TRBV14	NA	CASSQAKTGFWNTEAFF	TGTGCCAGCAGCCAAGCCAAGACAGGGTTTTGGAACACTGAAGCTTTCTTT
TRBJ1-5	NA	TRBV20-1	NA	CSAQGNQPQHF	TGCAGTGCTCAGGGTAATCAGCCCCAGCATTTT
TRBJ1-4	NA	TRBV6-1	NA	CASSEALRVGDEKLFF	TGTGCCAGCAGTGAAGCGCTCAGGGTTGGGGATGAAAAACTGTTTTTT
TRBJ2-3	NA	TRBV18	once	CASSPGTLSTDTQYF	TGTGCCAGCTCACCCGGGACATTGTCCACAGATACGCAGTATTTT
TRBJ2-4	TRBD1	TRBV10-3	few	CAISEVGQGEGKNIQYF	TGTGCCATCAGTGAGGTGGGACAGGGAGAAGGCAAAAACATTCAGTACTTC
TRBJ2-3	NA	TRBV5-1	once	CASSLSGLPSTDTQYF	TGCGCCAGCAGCTTATCCGGCCTGCCGAGCACAGATACGCAGTATTTT
TRBJ2-1	TRBD2	TRBV5-1	NA	CASRRASGGASSYNEQFF	TGCGCCAGCAGGCGAGCTAGCGGGGGGGCTAGCTCCTACAATGAGCAGTTCTTC
TRBJ2-6	NA	TRBV19	NA	CASSLLGLTSGANVLTF	TGTGCCAGTAGTCTCCTCGGACTTACCTCTGGGGCCAACGTCCTGACTTTC
TRBJ2-3	TRBD1	TRBV5-1	NA	CASSRDRGQKDTQYF	TGCGCCAGCAGCCGGGACAGGGGGCAAAAAGATACGCAGTATTTT
TRBJ1-4	NA	TRBV10-2	NA	CASRFEKLFF	TGCGCCAGCAGGTTTGAAAAACTGTTTTTT
TRBJ2-1	TRBD1	TRBV5-5	NA	CASSSHDRVTYNEQFF	TGTGCCAGCAGCTCCCACGACAGGGTCACCTACAATGAGCAGTTCTTC
TRBJ1-6	NA	TRBV28	NA	CASSLVDVSPLHF	TGTGCCAGCAGTTTAGTGGACGTATCACCCCTCCACTTT
TRBJ1-2	TRBD1	TRBV27	once	CASGQGIYGYTF	TGTGCCAGCGGACAGGGGATCTATGGCTACACCTTC
TRBJ1-2	TRBD1	TRBV15	NA	CATSRSNLGQRYTF	TGTGCCACCAGCAGATCGAATCTGGGACAGCGCTACACCTTC
TRBJ1-2	NA	TRBV7-9	NA	CASSLGRTYGYTF	TGTGCCAGCAGCTTGGGACGAACCTATGGCTACACCTTC
TRBJ2-2	NA	TRBV12-3/TRBV12-4	NA	CASSLSWMGELFF	TGTGCCAGCAGCTTATCGTGGATGGGGGAGCTGTTTTTT
TRBJ1-5	TRBD1	TRBV19	NA	CASSIFIGGPQPQHF	TGTGCCAGTAGTATTTTCATAGGGGGCCCTCAGCCCCAGCATTTT
TRBJ1-2	NA	TRBV4-2	NA	CASSQTANNNYGYTF	TGTGCCAGCAGCCAAACAGCTAATAATAACTATGGCTACACCTTC
TRBJ1-1	TRBD1	TRBV27	NA	CASSYRTGVNTEAFF	TGTGCCAGCAGTTACAGGACAGGGGTGAACACTGAAGCTTTCTTT
TRBJ1-5	TRBD1	TRBV7-8	NA	CASSWGQEGTQPQHF	TGTGCCAGCAGCTGGGGACAGGAGGGTACTCAGCCCCAGCATTTT